One and the same sample provided the 30 T cell receptor beta chains below, sequenced in a study of T cells in Graves' hyperthyroidism and ophthalmopathy. RNA transcripts provided the source from which TCR beta CDR3 regions were amplified. The primer set for the first-round RT-PCR of the TCR CDR3 was HTBI. One entry per CDR3 protein results from TCRdb running MiXCR on the multiplex PCR reads. The sample contains around 600,000 distinct CDR3 sequences, 45% of which appear only once. Sequenced material: peripheral blood or thyroid tissue (not recorded which). The receptors stem from an adult man with Graves' disease, either hyperthyroidism or ophthalmopathy (not recorded which).

This clonotype occurred many times. This chain connects TRBV29-1 to TRBJ1-2; 11 bases are shared with TRBD1. In germline, CDR1 is SQVTM, CDR2 ANQGSEA. J was trimmed by 0 bases and V by 3 bases; bases with no gene match: 9. This CDR3 comprises 17 residues. The CDR3 nucleotides are TGCAGCGTTGATCCCCGGACAGGGGGCGATGCTAACTATGGCTACACCTTC. Its translation: CSVDPRTGGDANYGYTF.

About this clonotype itself: Possible read error: a much larger clone is one base away. V usage is TRBV6-5 and J usage is TRBJ1-4; no clear D. Looked up from germline, CDR1 is MNHEY and CDR2 is SVGAGI. With 6 bases removed from V and 6 bases from J, the gap between germline ends came to 11 bases. This CDR3 has 13 residues. CDR3 DNA sequence: TGTGCCAGCAGCCACGGACGGGATGAAAAACTGTTTTTT. Encoded protein: CASSHGRDEKLFF.

This chain links TRBV5-6 with TRBJ2-7; 7 bases are shared with TRBD1. With 1 base clipped from V and 4 bases from J, the junction kept 11 bases outside the gene matches. Germline V CDR1 and CDR2: SGHDT, YYEEEE. This CDR3 has 16 amino acids. CDR3 protein: CASSLSPDRLDYEQYF. DNA of the CDR3: TGTGCCAGCAGCTTGTCTCCGGACAGGCTTGATTACGAGCAGTACTTC.

The chain recombines TRBV2 with TRBJ2-7, with D perhaps TRBD2 (7 bases). Germline CDR1 SNHLY, CDR2 FYNNEI. The CDR3 has 15 amino acids. Trimming took off 1 base at V and 7 bases at J, with 17 bases between the two ends. The CDR3 nucleotides are TGTGCCAGCAGTGAAGTGCGAGGGGGGGCTGGGGAGCAGTACTTC. Translated, it gives CASSEVRGGAGEQYF.

The chain employs TRBV29-1 and TRBJ1-2; 10 bases line up with TRBD1. The germline V gene has CDR1 SQVTM and CDR2 ANQGSEA. The CDR3 totals 12 residues. The J segment lost 8 bases and the V segment lost 8 bases, leaving 8 bases of the junction unmatched. The CDR3, as DNA: TGCAGCATCCGACAGGGGGCGCGGGGCTACACCTTC. This translates into CSIRQGARGYTF.

The CDR3 protein is CASSAGGGIDSPLHF. CDR3 DNA sequence: TGTGCCAGCAGCGCCGGGGGGGGTATCGATTCACCCCTCCACTTT. The V and J genes are TRBV9 and TRBJ1-6; possible D gene TRBD1, 5 bases. Trimming cost V 3 bases and J 8 bases, with 15 bases left between them. The CDR3 loop spans 15 amino acids. CDR1 SGDLS and CDR2 YYNGEE come from the germline V gene.

This clonotype occurred many times. The chain recombines TRBV24-1 with TRBJ2-7, with no clear D. The CDR3 length is 11 residues. Trimming pared 0 bases from V and 6 bases from J, leaving 2 bases between. Germline values: CDR1 KGHDR, CDR2 SFDVKD. The CDR3 DNA reads TGTGCCACCAGTGATTTGTCCGAGCAGTACTTC. Translation: CATSDLSEQYF.

This chain connects TRBV12-3 or TRBV12-4 to TRBJ1-3, with a weak D call TRBD1 (5 bases). Trimming took 5 bases from V and 0 from J, leaving 17 bases between them. The CDR3 extends over 17 amino acids. CDR3 coding DNA: TGTGCCAGCAGTACCAACAACAGGCCTCTCTCTGGAAACACCATATATTTT. It encodes CASSTNNRPLSGNTIYF.

This chain links TRBV4-2 with TRBJ2-7, with no clear D. The CDR3 spans 13 residues. The V end lost 1 base, the J end lost 5 bases, and 9 bases lay between the germline ends. Germline CDR1 LGHNA, CDR2 YNFKEQ. CDR3 sequence: CASSQGVANEQYF. Written as DNA, the CDR3 is TGTGCCAGCAGCCAAGGAGTGGCCAACGAGCAGTACTTC.

The chain has TRBV7-2 and TRBJ2-5; perhaps TRBD2 as D (6 bases). From germline, CDR1 is SGHTA and CDR2 FQGNSA. V was pared by 4 bases and J by 4 bases, with 16 bases between. The CDR3 has 15 amino acids. CDR3 amino acids: CASSYLGGRGETQYF. CDR3 in DNA: TGTGCCAGCAGCTACCTGGGAGGACGGGGAGAGACCCAGTACTTC.

This clonotype was counted a few times. The chain couples TRBV20-1 to TRBJ2-5; 7 bases fit TRBD1. This CDR3 has 13 amino acids. CDR1 DFQATT and CDR2 SNEGSKA come from the germline V gene (reference sequence). Trimming at V came to 6 bases and at J to 1 base, leaving 5 bases not matched to a gene. The CDR3 is CSAVGTVQETQYF. The DNA of the CDR3 is TGCAGTGCAGTTGGGACAGTCCAAGAGACCCAGTACTTC.

This clonotype was picked up many times. This sequence joins TRBV20-1 and TRBJ1-1; 8 positions agree with TRBD1. Germline lookup yields CDR1 DFQATT and CDR2 SNEGSKA (reference sequence). This CDR3 has 13 amino acids. V lost 1 base to trimming and J lost 8 bases; unmatched junction nucleotides: 6. Here the CDR3 DNA reads TGCAGTGCTAGAGGACAGGGGACCGGAGAAGCTTTCTTT. It codes for CSARGQGTGEAFF.

Note on this clonotype: The CDR3 does not end in the conserved phenylalanine or tryptophan, so this is likely a read error. The limits of the CDR3 on the DNA are not certain, so only TCRdb's listed CDR3 is given. V usage is TRBV10-3 and J usage is TRBJ1-2; the table assigns TRBD1, which was not confirmed against the DNA. The CDR3 length equals 15 residues, ends included. Germline CDR1 ENHRY, CDR2 SYGVKD. CDR3 sequence reads: CAINRDRGETMATQS.

The chain combines TRBV12-3 or TRBV12-4 with TRBJ2-7; D is undetermined. The CDR3 has 13 residues. The germline V and J ends were trimmed by 4 bases and 5 bases, with 12 bases remaining between them. The CDR3 reads CASSYERPNEQYF. The CDR3 DNA sequence: TGTGCCAGCAGTTACGAACGGCCCAACGAGCAGTACTTC.

This chain joins TRBV5-8 and TRBJ1-2, with a tentative D call TRBD1 (5 bases). The germline V gene encodes CDR1 SGHTS and CDR2 YDEGEE. Deletions cut 1 base from V and 2 bases from J, with 12 bases between. The CDR3 loop spans 15 amino acids. The CDR3 spells CASSLSGTSNYGYTF. CDR3 nucleotides: TGTGCCAGCAGCTTGTCAGGGACTTCAAACTATGGCTACACCTTC.

This chain connects TRBV12-3 or TRBV12-4 to TRBJ1-6; D is unresolved. CDR3 length: 11 amino acids. Trimming stripped 5 bases from V and 16 bases from J, with 12 bases between. The CDR3 nucleotides are TGTGCCAGCAGTCAGAAGCGGGAGCTCCACTTT. Translated, it gives CASSQKRELHF.

The rearrangement uses TRBV29-1 and TRBJ2-2; possibly TRBD2 for D (5 bases). Germline V gives CDR1 SQVTM, CDR2 ANQGSEA. The CDR3 spans 12 residues. Trimming removed 5 bases at V and 4 bases at J, with 8 bases between. CDR3 residues: CSVSSGTGELFF. For the CDR3, the DNA is TGCAGCGTTTCAAGCGGCACCGGGGAGCTGTTTTTT.

The chain links TRBV12-3 or TRBV12-4 to TRBJ1-4; D gene unclear. V was cut by 5 bases and J by 3 bases, with 7 bases left in between. The CDR3 has 13 residues. The CDR3: CASSPQPNEKLFF. The CDR3 bases are TGTGCCAGCAGTCCCCAGCCTAATGAAAAACTGTTTTTT.

The rearrangement joins TRBV29-1 to TRBJ2-2, with TRBD1 matching 10 bases. Germline values: CDR1 SQVTM, CDR2 ANQGSEA. Trimming cost V 6 bases and J 13 bases; bases outside gene matches: 2. The CDR3 totals 10 residues. CDR3 in amino acids: CSVRDRGLFF. As DNA, the CDR3 is TGCAGCGTACGGGACAGGGGGCTGTTTTTT.

This clonotype was seen many times. The chain carries TRBV5-1 and TRBJ1-2; 7 bases fit TRBD1. J gave up 4 bases and V 0 bases, and 3 bases lay outside the gene matches. Germline CDR1 is SGHRS and CDR2 is YFSETQ. CDR3 length: 14 residues. The CDR3 region has the DNA TGCGCCAGCAGCTTGGCCGGACAGGCCTATGGCTACACCTTC. Its protein product is CASSLAGQAYGYTF.

This clonotype was seen a handful of times. The rearrangement joins TRBV5-5 to TRBJ1-1, with a tentative D call TRBD1 (5 bases). Trimming removed 4 bases at V and 3 bases at J, with 19 bases between. This CDR3 contains 16 residues. In germline, CDR1 is SGHKS, CDR2 YYEKEE (reference sequence). CDR3 loop: CASSHPGGGYDTEAFF. DNA for the CDR3: TGTGCCAGCAGCCACCCGGGGGGAGGGTACGACACTGAAGCTTTCTTT. The full variable domain, in which reference TRBV5-5 and TRBJ1-1 provide the parts outside the CDR3, is DAGVTQSPTHLIKTRGQQVTLRCSPISGHKSVSWYQQVLGQGPQFIFQYYEKEERGRGNFPDRFSARQFPNYSSELNVNALLLGDSALYLCASSHPGGGYDTEAFFGQGTRLTVV.

The gene calls are TRBV7-2 and TRBJ1-5; the D gene is possibly TRBD1 (5 bases). Germline V gene data show CDR1 as SGHTA and CDR2 as FQGNSA. Trimming pared 4 bases from V and 6 bases from J, leaving 16 bases between. The CDR3 length is 15 residues. In DNA form, the CDR3 reads TGTGCCAGCAGCTCGGGGGGGGGGAGAAGTCAGCCCCAGCATTTT. Encoded protein: CASSSGGGRSQPQHF.

This clonotype was recorded many times. The DNA for the CDR3 is TGTGCCAGCAGTTCAGGGTGGAGCAATCAGCCCCAGCATTTT. This codes for CASSSGWSNQPQHF. The chain joins TRBV12-3 or TRBV12-4 to TRBJ1-5; possibly TRBD1 for D (5 bases). Trimming removed 4 bases from V and 1 base from J, with 8 bases in between. The CDR3 is 14 amino acids.

The genes are TRBV25-1 and TRBJ2-7, with D perhaps TRBD2 (5 bases). The germline V gene has CDR1 MGHDK and CDR2 SYGVNS. Trimming left V 5 bases short and J 1 base short, with 12 bases between. The CDR3 is 14 amino acids. The chain's CDR3 is CASSYSRRSYEQYF. CDR3 nucleotide sequence: TGTGCCAGCAGTTACTCCAGGAGGTCCTACGAGCAGTACTTC.

This chain uses TRBV6-1 with TRBJ1-1; weak D call: TRBD1 (6 bases). The V gene's germline CDR1 is MNHNS and CDR2 SASEGT. V lost 6 bases and J lost 6, with 17 bases in between. CDR3 length: 14 amino acids. CDR3 coding DNA: TGTGCCAGCAGCCTTGGGGGGCGAGGTGCTGAAGCTTTCTTT. This encodes CASSLGGRGAEAFF.

The V call is TRBV9, the J call TRBJ2-3; 10 bases align to TRBD2. Germline CDR1 and CDR2: SGDLS and YYNGEE. V lost 3 bases to trimming and J lost 6 bases; unmatched junction nucleotides: 10. This CDR3 region has 16 residues. The DNA of the CDR3 is TGTGCCAGCAGCGCCAAAGCGGGAGGGTCTTCGGATACGCAGTATTTT. As protein: CASSAKAGGSSDTQYF.

The rearrangement joins TRBV5-1 to TRBJ2-7; TRBD2 aligns across 11 bases. The CDR3 is made up of 16 amino acids. Per the germline V gene, CDR1 is SGHRS and CDR2 is YFSETQ. The V gene end was trimmed by 4 bases and the J gene end by 3 bases; junction bases not matched to a gene: 9. DNA of the CDR3: TGCGCCAGCAGCCAGGATCGGGGGACTAGCGGCTACGAGCAGTACTTC. This translates into CASSQDRGTSGYEQYF.

This clonotype showed up many times. The CDR3 spells CASSYRGWESQYF. The DNA for the CDR3 is TGTGCCAGCAGTTACAGGGGATGGGAGTCCCAGTACTTC. This chain uses TRBV6-5 with TRBJ2-5; the D call may be TRBD1 or TRBD2 (5 bases each). V was cut by 2 bases and J by 9 bases, with 13 bases left in between. The CDR3 totals 13 residues. The germline V gene encodes CDR1 MNHEY and CDR2 SVGAGI.

This clonotype came up many times. The V call is TRBV15, the J call TRBJ2-5; perhaps TRBD2 as D (5 bases). Germline V lookup: CDR1 LNHNV, CDR2 YYDKDF (reference sequence). V was shortened by 8 bases and J by 1 base, with 11 bases between the two germline ends. This CDR3 comprises 13 residues. In nucleotides, the CDR3 is TGTGCCACCGCCTCCAGCGGCCAAGAGACCCAGTACTTC. Residues: CATASSGQETQYF. Full variable domain (missing parts from reference TRBV15 and TRBJ2-5): DAMVIQNPRYQVTQFGKPVTLSCSQTLNHNVMYWYQQKSSQAPKLLFHYYDKDFNNEADTPDNFQSRRPNTSFCFLDIRSPGLGDTAMYLCATASSGQETQYFGPGTRLLVL.

The genes are TRBV5-1 and TRBJ1-6, with 7 bases identical to TRBD1. This CDR3 has 18 amino acids. Germline CDR1 SGHRS, CDR2 YFSETQ. V trimming: 1 base; J trimming: 7 bases; junction bases outside the gene matches: 14. DNA for the CDR3: TGCGCCAGCAGCTTGTCCGGGACAGCTGGAAACACCAATTCACCCCTCCACTTT. It yields the protein CASSLSGTAGNTNSPLHF.